This T cell receptor (beta chain) comes out of a study of neurological immune-mediated disorders. The CDR3 sequence is 18 residues long. V shed 8 bases, J shed 3 bases, and the junction held 20 bases outside the gene matches. CDR1 KGHSH and CDR2 LQKENI come from the germline V gene. MiXCR, run by TCRdb on the 5' RACE reads, gives a single entry per CDR3 protein. The sample carries more than 100,000 distinct CDR3 sequences, 10% to 14% recorded once. Time point described: longitudinal time-point 3. This sequence joins TRBV18 and TRBJ1-1; TRBD1 aligns across 8 bases. This TCR was sampled from a female donor with HTLV-1-associated myelopathy (HAM/TSP). Sample: PBMCs. The CDR3, as DNA: TGTGCCAGCACAAACGGGGGGTCAGGGGGCTCCTACCACACTGAAGCTTTCTTT. Its translation: CASTNGGSGGSYHTEAFF.